These 20 T cell receptor beta chains were all obtained from the same sample, sequenced in a study of Ad26.COV2.S vaccination and SARS-CoV-2 variants. Only in-frame clones appear in the TCRdb table, and some are missing; sequencing was by immunoSEQ multiplex PCR. In the table there are under 600,000 clones, roughly 87% of which are singletons. Treatment noted: some 19 received Ad26.COV2.S at low or high dose, single or two shots; 5 received placebo; per-sample allocation not given. Specimen acquisition occurred on day 63 following the initial vaccine or placebo injection. Sequencing was performed on peripheral blood, taken in a trial of Ad26.COV2.S vaccine versus placebo. All receptors derive from a person between 18 and 65 years old who received the Ad26.COV2.S COVID-19 vaccine or a placebo.

The V and J genes are TRBV3-1 (or the pseudogene TRBV3-2) and TRBJ2-2, with D unresolved. Germline CDR1 is LGHDT and CDR2 is YNNKEL (reference sequence). Trimming pared 0 bases from V and 7 bases from J, leaving 15 bases between. The CDR3 spans 16 residues. CDR3 nucleotides: TGTGCCAGCAGCCAAGAAGACCTAGTCGGGCGCGGGGAGCTGTTTTTT. Its protein is CASSQEDLVGRGELFF.

The rearrangement uses TRBV18 and TRBJ1-2; no firm D call. Trimming removed 2 bases at V and 4 bases at J, with 11 bases between. Per the germline V gene, CDR1 is KGHSH and CDR2 is LQKENI. The CDR3 spans 14 residues. Written as DNA, the CDR3 is TGTGCCAGCTCACCAGGAGGCCAGCCCTATGGCTACACCTTC. This encodes CASSPGGQPYGYTF.

The chain joins TRBV18 to TRBJ1-1; the D gene is possibly TRBD1 (5 bases). The germline V gene encodes CDR1 KGHSH and CDR2 LQKENI. The ends were cut back, 2 bases at V and 10 bases at J, with 17 bases in the middle. The CDR3 is 14 residues long. CDR3 residues: CASSPDLAGRAAFF. The CDR3 nucleotides read TGTGCCAGCTCACCAGACCTGGCAGGGCGGGCAGCTTTCTTT.

The rearrangement uses TRBV5-6 and TRBJ1-5; D may be TRBD1 (6 bases). This CDR3 is built from 16 residues. Germline V CDR1 and CDR2: SGHDT, YYEEEE. Trimming took 0 bases from V and 1 from J, leaving 11 bases between them. The CDR3 DNA is TGTGCCAGCAGCTTGGCCTGGGGGCGGAGCAATCAGCCCCAGCATTTT. This translates into CASSLAWGRSNQPQHF. Based on the CDR3 plus reference TRBV5-6 and TRBJ1-5, the full variable domain is DAGVTQSPTHLIKTRGQQVTLRCSPKSGHDTVSWYQQALGQGPQFIFQYYEEEERQRGNFPDRFSGHQFPNYSSELNVNALLLGDSALYLCASSLAWGRSNQPQHFGDGTRLSIL.

The genes are TRBV27 and TRBJ1-2; the D gene is possibly TRBD1 (5 bases). Trimming removed 3 bases from V and 4 bases from J, with 15 bases in between. CDR3 length equals 15 residues. The germline V gene encodes CDR1 MNHEY and CDR2 SMNVEV (reference sequence). CDR3 in DNA: TGTGCCAGCAGTTTTTTGGGGACCGCTAGCTATGGCTACACCTTC. Amino acids: CASSFLGTASYGYTF.

The chain couples TRBV28 to TRBJ2-2; the match to TRBD2 covers 8 bases. Germline lookup yields CDR1 MDHEN and CDR2 SYDVKM. The CDR3 totals 16 residues. V trimming: 0 bases; J trimming: 3 bases; junction bases outside the gene matches: 3. The CDR3 sequence: CASSLWAGGHTGELFF. The CDR3, as DNA: TGTGCCAGCAGTTTATGGGCGGGAGGCCACACCGGGGAGCTGTTTTTT. Full variable domain (rest looked up from reference TRBV28 and TRBJ2-2): DVKVTQSSRYLVKRTGEKVFLECVQDMDHENMFWYRQDPGLGLRLIYFSYDVKMKEKGDIPEGYSVSREKKERFSLILESASTNQTSMYLCASSLWAGGHTGELFFGEGSRLTVL.

The rearrangement uses TRBV27 and TRBJ2-2; no reliable D call. The CDR3 covers 16 residues. Germline values: CDR1 MNHEY, CDR2 SMNVEV (reference sequence). The V end lost 1 base, the J end lost 4 bases, and 13 bases lay between the germline ends. The CDR3 here is CASSLFTAVGTGELFF. In nucleotides, the CDR3 is TGTGCCAGCAGTTTATTCACGGCCGTTGGCACCGGGGAGCTGTTTTTT.

This rearrangement joins TRBV4-2 to TRBJ2-1; D is unresolved. The length of the CDR3 is 14 residues. CDR1 and CDR2 (germline): LGHNA, YNFKEQ. V shed 2 bases and J shed 5 bases, with 10 bases lying between them. In nucleotides, the CDR3 is TGTGCCAGCAGCCAAAGGGCTACCAACAATGAGCAGTTCTTC. It specifies CASSQRATNNEQFF.

CDR3 coding DNA: TGTGCCAGTAGTATAGGGCAGGGGAGCAATCAGCCCCAGCATTTT. Amino acid sequence: CASSIGQGSNQPQHF. The chain links TRBV19 to TRBJ1-5; D might be TRBD1 (6 bases). Trimming took 1 base from V and 1 from J, leaving 8 bases between them. There are 15 residues in the CDR3. Germline loops: CDR1 LNHDA, CDR2 SQIVND (reference sequence).

V gene TRBV28 combines with J gene TRBJ2-1, with a tentative D call TRBD1 (6 bases). V gave up 4 bases and J gave up 3 bases, with 10 bases separating them. Germline CDR1 reads MDHEN; CDR2 reads SYDVKM. CDR3 length: 14 amino acids. In DNA, the CDR3 is TGTGCCAGCAGTTCAGGGGACCGCTACAATGAGCAGTTCTTC. This gives the protein CASSSGDRYNEQFF.

The chain couples TRBV10-3 to TRBJ1-5, with D tentatively TRBD1 (6 bases). The CDR3 runs 16 residues. Germline-derived CDR1 and CDR2 are ENHRY and SYGVKD. The V and J ends lost 2 bases and 0 bases respectively, with 11 bases between them. Here the CDR3 reads CAISERTVDSNQPQHF. The CDR3 nucleotides are TGTGCCATCAGTGAGCGGACAGTTGATAGCAATCAGCCCCAGCATTTT.

The chain is built from TRBV29-1 and TRBJ1-1; D might be TRBD1 (6 bases). CDR1 SQVTM and CDR2 ANQGSEA come from the germline V gene. The CDR3 extends over 14 amino acids. V lost 1 base and J lost 1, with 10 bases in between. The CDR3 protein is CSVEGGAWNTEAFF. The CDR3, as DNA: TGCAGCGTTGAAGGGGGGGCATGGAACACTGAAGCTTTCTTT. Together with reference TRBV29-1 and TRBJ1-1, the CDR3 gives the full variable domain: SAVISQKPSRDICQRGTSLTIQCQVDSQVTMMFWYRQQPGQSLTLIATANQGSEATYESGFVIDKFPISRPNLTFSTLTVSNMSPEDSSIYLCSVEGGAWNTEAFFGQGTRLTVV.

The V call is TRBV9, the J call TRBJ1-4; D remains ambiguous. Trimming took 0 bases from V and 4 from J, leaving 10 bases between them. This CDR3 comprises 15 residues. CDR1 and CDR2 from the germline V gene are SGDLS and YYNGEE. The CDR3 region has the DNA TGTGCCAGCAGCGTAGGGTACAGTGGTAATGAAAAACTGTTTTTT. Protein: CASSVGYSGNEKLFF.

This sequence joins TRBV6-6 and TRBJ2-7; no clear D. Between the trimmed V and J ends, which lost 5 bases and 3 bases, there was a span of 14 bases. The CDR3 has 14 residues. Germline-derived CDR1 and CDR2 are MNHNY and SVGAGI (reference sequence). CDR3 residues: CASSASTDGYEQYF. The CDR3, as DNA: TGTGCCAGCAGTGCATCAACGGACGGCTACGAGCAGTACTTC.

The gene calls are TRBV6-5 and TRBJ1-1; 7 nucleotides line up with TRBD1. V lost 6 bases to trimming and J lost 1 base; unmatched junction nucleotides: 5. The CDR3 contains 14 residues. Per germline, CDR1 MNHEY and CDR2 SVGAGI. CDR3: CASRRGQENTEAFF. DNA for the CDR3: TGTGCCAGCAGGCGAGGACAGGAGAACACTGAAGCTTTCTTT.

The chain recombines TRBV7-6 with TRBJ1-6; no reliable D call. Germline V gene lookup returns CDR1 SGHVS and CDR2 FNYEAQ. The germline V and J ends were trimmed by 4 bases and 4 bases, with 5 bases remaining between them. The CDR3 extends over 13 amino acids. CDR3 bases: TGTGCCAGCAGCTCCGAGTATAATTCACCCCTCCACTTT. Translated, it gives CASSSEYNSPLHF.

The rearrangement links TRBV6-6 to TRBJ1-1, with D perhaps TRBD1 (5 bases). Germline CDR1 MNHNY, CDR2 SVGAGI (reference sequence). V lost 5 bases, J lost 5 bases, and 9 bases lay in between. This CDR3 region has 12 residues. The CDR3 region is CASSDGHTEAFF. In DNA form, the CDR3 reads TGTGCCAGCAGTGACGGACATACTGAAGCTTTCTTT.

This clone was seen a few times. The chain joins TRBV19 to TRBJ1-2; the D is unclear. CDR3 size: 12 residues. With 1 base removed from V and 7 bases from J, the gap between germline ends came to 7 bases. Germline lookup yields CDR1 LNHDA and CDR2 SQIVND (reference sequence). In nucleotides, the CDR3 is TGTGCCAGTAGTATAGGCTCTGGTGGCTACACCTTC. Amino acid sequence: CASSIGSGGYTF. The whole variable domain, filled in from reference TRBV19 and TRBJ1-2, reads DGGITQSPKYLFRKEGQNVTLSCEQNLNHDAMYWYRQDPGQGLRLIYYSQIVNDFQKGDIAEGYSVSREKKESFPLTVTSAQKNPTAFYLCASSIGSGGYTFGSGTRLTVV.

In its sample, this clone was seen once. The J gene is TRBJ2-7, the V gene TRBV5-6; TRBD1 aligns across 7 bases. This CDR3 spans 15 amino acids. Germline V gene sequence: CDR1 SGHDT, CDR2 YYEEEE. J lost 3 bases, V lost 0 bases, and 6 bases had no gene match. The CDR3 nucleotides are TGTGCCAGCAGCTTGGTCGGACAGGCCAACTACGAGCAGTACTTC. Translated, it gives CASSLVGQANYEQYF.

This clone was seen just once. The chain carries TRBV18 and TRBJ2-7; 10 bases line up with TRBD1. J gave up 4 bases and V 3 bases, and 3 bases lay outside the gene matches. Germline loops: CDR1 KGHSH, CDR2 LQKENI. CDR3 length equals 14 residues. CDR3 in amino acids: CASSPDRGRYEQYF. CDR3 nucleotide sequence: TGTGCCAGCTCACCCGACAGGGGGCGGTACGAGCAGTACTTC.